These 25 T cell receptor beta chains were sequenced from one sample in a study of T cell responses to AZD1222 COVID-19 vaccine. Clones were read by immunoSEQ multiplex PCR, and TCRdb kept only the in-frame ones, dropping some. Here the sample spans approximately 150,000 clones, 90% to 95% being singletons. The sequencing here drew on peripheral blood, taken 28 days after the second AZD1222 dose. Receptors were obtained from an adult who received the AZD1222 COVID-19 vaccine.

The V gene is TRBV19, the J gene TRBJ2-3; perhaps TRBD2 as D (6 bases). Deletions cut 6 bases from V and 1 base from J, with 8 bases between. Germline V gene data show CDR1 as LNHDA and CDR2 as SQIVND (reference sequence). The CDR3 runs 13 residues. CDR3 nucleotide sequence: TGTGCCAGTAGAGAGCGGGGCACAGATACGCAGTATTTT. It is translated as CASRERGTDTQYF.

The chain has TRBV7-6 and TRBJ1-1; D not certain. The CDR3 is 12 residues long. Trimming removed 3 bases at V and 7 bases at J, with 9 bases between. The germline gives CDR1 SGHVS, CDR2 FNYEAQ. The CDR3 here is CASSFRTGEAFF. As DNA, the CDR3 is TGTGCCAGCAGCTTTAGGACGGGTGAAGCTTTCTTT.

The CDR3: CASTWGQALGELFF. The DNA of the CDR3 is TGTGCCAGCACCTGGGGACAGGCCCTTGGAGAACTGTTTTTT. The genes are TRBV7-9 and TRBJ1-4, with 8 bases lining up with TRBD1. Unmatched junction bases numbered 13, after V lost 7 bases and J lost 12 bases. This CDR3 contains 14 residues. The V gene's germline CDR1 is SEHNR and CDR2 FQNEAQ (reference sequence).

This sequence joins TRBV28 and TRBJ2-3; 11 nucleotides match TRBD2. There are 15 residues in the CDR3. V was clipped by 2 bases and J by 7 bases; unmatched bases: 5. Germline assignment: CDR1 MDHEN and CDR2 SYDVKM. The CDR3 loop is CASSLLAGGGNTQYF. DNA for the CDR3: TGTGCCAGCAGTTTACTAGCGGGAGGTGGAAATACGCAGTATTTT.

This sequence joins TRBV25-1 and TRBJ1-5; the D is unclear. This CDR3 has 13 residues. Germline loops: CDR1 MGHDK, CDR2 SYGVNS. V lost 6 bases and J 0 bases, leaving 6 bases between the germline ends. CDR3 in amino acids: CASSQSSNQPQHF. CDR3 nucleotides: TGTGCCAGCAGCCAGAGTAGCAATCAGCCCCAGCATTTT. Supplemented by reference TRBV25-1 and TRBJ1-5, the full variable domain reads EADIYQTPRYLVIGTGKKITLECSQTMGHDKMYWYQQDPGMELHLIHYSYGVNSTEKGDLSSESTVSRIRTEHFPLTLESARPSHTSQYLCASSQSSNQPQHFGDGTRLSIL.

This chain connects TRBV7-8 to TRBJ2-1; TRBD1 aligns across 9 bases. Germline assignment: CDR1 SGHVS and CDR2 FQNEAQ. This CDR3 spans 16 amino acids. V lost 5 bases to trimming and J lost 3 bases; unmatched junction nucleotides: 8. The CDR3 sequence is CASSPVWTGDYNEQFF. CDR3 DNA: TGTGCCAGCAGCCCCGTGTGGACAGGGGACTACAATGAGCAGTTCTTC.

Notes on this clone: Distinct nucleotide sequences in the sample also encode this CDR3. CDR3 sequence: CSVGGIAEAFF. DNA for the CDR3: TGCAGCGTTGGGGGGATCGCTGAAGCTTTCTTT. The chain uses TRBV29-1 and TRBJ1-1; the D gene is possibly TRBD1 (5 bases). Germline lookup yields CDR1 SQVTM and CDR2 ANQGSEA. Trimming left V 4 bases short and J 6 bases short, with 9 bases between. The CDR3 length is 11 residues.

This clone was seen more than once but under ten times. The chain employs TRBV10-3 and TRBJ1-4; D is ambiguous. In germline, CDR1 is ENHRY, CDR2 SYGVKD. V was trimmed by 0 bases and J by 7 bases, leaving 9 bases between them. The CDR3 contains 14 residues. CDR3 sequence (DNA): TGTGCCATCAGTGAGTCCTCCGCGGGTGAAAAACTGTTTTTT. Translation gives CAISESSAGEKLFF.

The V call is TRBV28, the J call TRBJ2-5, with unresolved D. Germline loops: CDR1 MDHEN, CDR2 SYDVKM. V lost 2 bases and J lost 5, with 12 bases in between. This CDR3 contains 14 residues. Written as DNA, the CDR3 is TGTGCCAGCAGTTTAGGTAGGGCGAGGGAGACCCAGTACTTC. It yields the protein CASSLGRARETQYF. Full variable domain (missing parts from reference TRBV28 and TRBJ2-5): DVKVTQSSRYLVKRTGEKVFLECVQDMDHENMFWYRQDPGLGLRLIYFSYDVKMKEKGDIPEGYSVSREKKERFSLILESASTNQTSMYLCASSLGRARETQYFGPGTRLLVL.

The CDR3 sequence: CASSPTWGLAAILAKNIQYF. The CDR3 DNA sequence: TGTGCCAGCAGCCCGACCTGGGGACTAGCGGCCATTCTAGCCAAAAACATTCAGTACTTC. This sequence joins TRBV6-6 and TRBJ2-4; 11 bases are shared with TRBD2. Germline loops: CDR1 MNHNY, CDR2 SVGAGI (reference sequence). V was pared by 6 bases and J by 0 bases, with 16 bases of the junction left unmatched. This CDR3 is built from 20 residues.

This clone came up once. The chain joins TRBV7-6 to TRBJ2-2; tentative D call: TRBD1 (6 bases). V lost 2 bases to trimming and J lost 5 bases, with 9 bases between them. The V gene's germline CDR1 is SGHVS and CDR2 FNYEAQ. The CDR3 loop spans 14 amino acids. The CDR3 loop is CASSLPGVTGELFF. For the CDR3, the DNA is TGTGCCAGCAGCTTACCAGGGGTGACCGGGGAGCTGTTTTTT.

The V and J genes are TRBV18 and TRBJ1-5, with 7 positions matching TRBD1. V lost 6 bases, J lost 7 bases, and 6 bases stayed unmatched. From germline, CDR1 is KGHSH and CDR2 LQKENI. The CDR3 is made up of 13 amino acids. CDR3 region: CASSDRVRQPQHF. The CDR3 nucleotides read TGTGCCAGCTCTGACAGGGTACGGCAGCCCCAGCATTTT.

The chain recombines TRBV5-1 with TRBJ2-7; the D gene could be TRBD1 or TRBD2 (5 bases each). Germline V lookup: CDR1 SGHRS, CDR2 YFSETQ. The V end lost 4 bases, the J end lost 0 bases, and 11 bases lay between the germline ends. The CDR3 runs to 14 residues. The CDR3: CASSPGTASYEQYF. Written as DNA, the CDR3 is TGCGCCAGCAGCCCCGGGACGGCCTCCTACGAGCAGTACTTC.

This rearrangement joins TRBV5-6 to TRBJ2-3; no clear D gene. Germline-derived CDR1 and CDR2 are SGHDT and YYEEEE. This CDR3 has 17 amino acids. The V end was cut by 4 bases, the J end by 3 bases, with 21 bases between. CDR3 loop: CASSLSLGHGRTDTQYF. CDR3 sequence (DNA): TGTGCCAGCAGCCTCTCCCTGGGCCACGGACGGACAGATACGCAGTATTTT.

The chain couples TRBV19 to TRBJ2-1, with 10 bases matching TRBD2. CDR3 size: 16 residues. Trimming took 3 bases from V and 7 from J; bases not matched to a gene: 9. Germline assignment: CDR1 LNHDA and CDR2 SQIVND (reference sequence). Here the CDR3 reads CASSIQTSGIGNEQFF. CDR3 in DNA: TGTGCCAGTAGTATCCAAACTAGCGGGATAGGTAATGAGCAGTTCTTC.

V gene TRBV19 combines with J gene TRBJ1-2; TRBD1 might be the D (6 bases). Trimming stripped 6 bases from V and 8 bases from J, with 22 bases between. Germline assignment: CDR1 LNHDA and CDR2 SQIVND (reference sequence). The CDR3 has 15 amino acids. The CDR3 reads CASRVLGRGEQGYTF. The CDR3 DNA is TGTGCCAGTAGAGTGCTGGGCAGGGGTGAGCAAGGCTACACCTTC. Combining the CDR3 with reference TRBV19 and TRBJ1-2 gives the whole variable domain DGGITQSPKYLFRKEGQNVTLSCEQNLNHDAMYWYRQDPGQGLRLIYYSQIVNDFQKGDIAEGYSVSREKKESFPLTVTSAQKNPTAFYLCASRVLGRGEQGYTFGSGTRLTVV.

The chain employs TRBV24-1 and TRBJ1-5; D unclear. The V end was cut by 0 bases, the J end by 7 bases, with 6 bases between. CDR1 is KGHDR and CDR2 is SFDVKD in the germline V gene. CDR3 size: 13 residues. CDR3 coding DNA: TGTGCCACCAGTGATTTGTGGGGACAGCCCCAGCATTTT. This gives the protein CATSDLWGQPQHF.

The gene calls are TRBV6-2 or TRBV6-3 and TRBJ1-6, with D possibly matching TRBD1 (6 bases). V lost 2 bases, J lost 9 bases, and 14 bases lay in between. CDR3 length: 15 residues. From germline, CDR1 is MNHEY and CDR2 SVGEGT. CDR3 sequence (DNA): TGTGCCAGCAGTTACGCGGAGGGGGAAGTTTCACCCCTCCACTTT. Protein: CASSYAEGEVSPLHF.

The CDR3 nucleotides are TGTGCCAGTGGGAAGGGGGCGCGGAATGAGCAGTTCTTC. Translating gives CASGKGARNEQFF. The chain carries TRBV19 and TRBJ2-1, with 7 bases aligning to TRBD1. The CDR3 consists of 13 residues. Germline V gene lookup returns CDR1 LNHDA and CDR2 SQIVND (reference sequence). V shed 8 bases, J shed 7 bases, and the junction held 8 bases outside the gene matches. The variable domain in full, with the rest retrieved from reference TRBV19 and TRBJ2-1, is DGGITQSPKYLFRKEGQNVTLSCEQNLNHDAMYWYRQDPGQGLRLIYYSQIVNDFQKGDIAEGYSVSREKKESFPLTVTSAQKNPTAFYLCASGKGARNEQFFGPGTRLTVL.

This clone was picked up a small number of times. The chain is built from TRBV27 and TRBJ1-6; TRBD1 matches at 10 bases. The CDR3 is 16 residues long. Trimming took 4 bases from V and 7 from J; bases not matched to a gene: 7. Per the germline V gene, CDR1 is MNHEY and CDR2 is SMNVEV (reference sequence). The CDR3, as DNA: TGTGCCAGCAGTTCTTCCGGGACAGGGGTAAATTCACCCCTCCACTTT. Protein: CASSSSGTGVNSPLHF.

The chain has TRBV4-1 and TRBJ2-6; D remains unclear. V was clipped by 2 bases and J by 2 bases, with 7 bases between them. CDR1 MGHRA and CDR2 YSYEKL come from the germline V gene. The CDR3 runs 15 residues. In nucleotides, the CDR3 is TGCGCCAGCAGCCAAACCCTTACTGGGGCCAACGTCCTGACTTTC. It is translated as CASSQTLTGANVLTF.

CDR3 bases: TGTGCCAGCAGTTACGGGCCCACCTACGAAGCTTTCTTT. Translated: CASSYGPTYEAFF. The genes are TRBV6-5 and TRBJ1-1; D unresolved. The CDR3 is made up of 13 amino acids. Trimming took 2 bases from V and 8 from J, leaving 12 bases between them. CDR1 is MNHEY, CDR2 SVGAGI, per germline.

The genes are TRBV29-1 and TRBJ1-2, with a tentative D call TRBD1 (6 bases). The CDR3 contains 13 residues. CDR1 SQVTM and CDR2 ANQGSEA come from the germline V gene. Trimming cost V 7 bases and J 4 bases, with 16 bases left between them. CDR3 amino acids: CSASGGALYGYTF. The CDR3 region has the DNA TGCAGCGCCTCCGGGGGGGCTCTCTATGGCTACACCTTC.

The chain couples TRBV3-1 (or the pseudogene TRBV3-2) to TRBJ1-2, with D unresolved. The V end was cut by 1 base, the J end by 7 bases, with 10 bases between. The CDR3 totals 13 residues. The V gene's germline CDR1 is LGHDT and CDR2 YNNKEL (reference sequence). This CDR3 is CASSQGLGRGYTF. The DNA of the CDR3 is TGTGCCAGCAGCCAAGGATTGGGCCGTGGCTACACCTTC.

The J gene is TRBJ1-5, the V gene TRBV10-2; TRBD1 matches 7 bases. Germline V gene data show CDR1 as WSHSY and CDR2 as SAAADI. The V gene end was trimmed by 2 bases and the J gene end by 4 bases; junction bases not matched to a gene: 5. The CDR3 contains 15 residues. The CDR3 protein is CASSETGALNQPQHF. CDR3 in DNA: TGCGCCAGCAGTGAGACAGGGGCACTTAATCAGCCCCAGCATTTT.